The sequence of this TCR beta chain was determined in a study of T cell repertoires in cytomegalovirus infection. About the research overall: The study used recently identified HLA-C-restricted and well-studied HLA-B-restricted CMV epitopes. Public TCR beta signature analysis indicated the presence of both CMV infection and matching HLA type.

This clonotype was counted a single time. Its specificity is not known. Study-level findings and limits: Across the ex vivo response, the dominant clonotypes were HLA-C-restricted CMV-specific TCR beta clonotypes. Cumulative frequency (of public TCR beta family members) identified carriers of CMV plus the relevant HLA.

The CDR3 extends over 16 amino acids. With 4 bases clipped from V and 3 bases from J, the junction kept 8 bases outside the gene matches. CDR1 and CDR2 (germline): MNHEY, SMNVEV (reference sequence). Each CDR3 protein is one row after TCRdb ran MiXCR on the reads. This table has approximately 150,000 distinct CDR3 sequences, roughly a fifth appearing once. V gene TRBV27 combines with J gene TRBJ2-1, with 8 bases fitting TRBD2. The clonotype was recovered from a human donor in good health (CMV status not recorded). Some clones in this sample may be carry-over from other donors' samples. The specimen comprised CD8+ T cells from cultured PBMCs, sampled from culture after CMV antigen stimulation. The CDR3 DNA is TGTGCCAGCAGTTCACTTCGGGGGGGCGGCTACAATGAGCAGTTCTTC. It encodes CASSSLRGGGYNEQFF.